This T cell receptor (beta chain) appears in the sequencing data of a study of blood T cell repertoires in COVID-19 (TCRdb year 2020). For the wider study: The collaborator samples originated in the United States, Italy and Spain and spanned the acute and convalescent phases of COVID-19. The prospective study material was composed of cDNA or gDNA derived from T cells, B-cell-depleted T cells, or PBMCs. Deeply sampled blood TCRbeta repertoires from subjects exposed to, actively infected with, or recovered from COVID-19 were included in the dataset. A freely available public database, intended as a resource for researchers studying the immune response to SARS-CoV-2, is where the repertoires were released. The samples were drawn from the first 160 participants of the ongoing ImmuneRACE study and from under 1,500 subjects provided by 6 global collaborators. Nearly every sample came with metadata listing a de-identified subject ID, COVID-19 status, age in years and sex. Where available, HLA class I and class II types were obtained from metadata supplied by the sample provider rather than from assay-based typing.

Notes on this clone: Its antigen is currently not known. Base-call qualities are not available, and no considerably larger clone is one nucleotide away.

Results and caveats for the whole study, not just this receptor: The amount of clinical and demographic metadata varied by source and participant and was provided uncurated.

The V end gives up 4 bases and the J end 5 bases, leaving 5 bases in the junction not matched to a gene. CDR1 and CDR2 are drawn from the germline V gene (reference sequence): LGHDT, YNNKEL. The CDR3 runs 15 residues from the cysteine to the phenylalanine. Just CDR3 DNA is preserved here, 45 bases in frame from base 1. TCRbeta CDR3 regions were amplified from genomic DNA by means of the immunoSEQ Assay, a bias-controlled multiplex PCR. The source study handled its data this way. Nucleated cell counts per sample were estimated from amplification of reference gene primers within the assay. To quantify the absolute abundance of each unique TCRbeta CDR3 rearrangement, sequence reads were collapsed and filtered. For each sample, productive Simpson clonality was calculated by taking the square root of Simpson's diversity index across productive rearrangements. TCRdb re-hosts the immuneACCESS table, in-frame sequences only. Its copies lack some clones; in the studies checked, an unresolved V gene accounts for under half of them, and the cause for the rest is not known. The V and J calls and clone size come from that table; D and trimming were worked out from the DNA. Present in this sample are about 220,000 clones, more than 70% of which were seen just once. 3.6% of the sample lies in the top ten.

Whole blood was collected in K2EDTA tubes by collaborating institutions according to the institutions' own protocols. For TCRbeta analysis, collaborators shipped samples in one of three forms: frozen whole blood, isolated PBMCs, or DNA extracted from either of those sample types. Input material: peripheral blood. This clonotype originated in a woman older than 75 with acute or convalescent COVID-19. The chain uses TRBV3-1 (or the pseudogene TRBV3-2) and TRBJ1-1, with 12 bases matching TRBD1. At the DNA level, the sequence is TGTGCCAGCAGCCGCAGGGACAGGGGGCAAACTGAAGCTTTCTTT. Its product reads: CASSRRDRGQTEAFF.